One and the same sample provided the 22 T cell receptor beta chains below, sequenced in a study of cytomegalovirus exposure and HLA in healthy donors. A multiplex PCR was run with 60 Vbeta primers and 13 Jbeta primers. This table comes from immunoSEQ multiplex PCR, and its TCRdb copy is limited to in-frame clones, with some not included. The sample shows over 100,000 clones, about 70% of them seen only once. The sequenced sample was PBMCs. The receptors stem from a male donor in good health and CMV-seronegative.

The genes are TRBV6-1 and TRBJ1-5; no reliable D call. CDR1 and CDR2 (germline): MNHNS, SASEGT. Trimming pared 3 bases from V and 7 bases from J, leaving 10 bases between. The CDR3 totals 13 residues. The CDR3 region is CASSDGRLQPQHF. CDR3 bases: TGTGCCAGCAGTGATGGCAGGCTACAGCCCCAGCATTTT.

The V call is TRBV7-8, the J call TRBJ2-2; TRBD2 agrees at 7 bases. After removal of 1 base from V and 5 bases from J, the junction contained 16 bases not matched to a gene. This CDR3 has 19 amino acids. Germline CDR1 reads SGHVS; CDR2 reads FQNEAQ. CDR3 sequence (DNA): TGTGCCAGCAGCTTAGTCCTAGGAGTTAGCGGGCCGAGGACCGGGGAGCTGTTTTTT. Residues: CASSLVLGVSGPRTGELFF.

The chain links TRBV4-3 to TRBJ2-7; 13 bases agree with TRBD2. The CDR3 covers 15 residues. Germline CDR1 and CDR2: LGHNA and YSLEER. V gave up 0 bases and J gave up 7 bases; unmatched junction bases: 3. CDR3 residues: CASSQDATSGREQYF. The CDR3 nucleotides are TGCGCCAGCAGCCAAGACGCGACTAGCGGGAGGGAGCAGTACTTC.

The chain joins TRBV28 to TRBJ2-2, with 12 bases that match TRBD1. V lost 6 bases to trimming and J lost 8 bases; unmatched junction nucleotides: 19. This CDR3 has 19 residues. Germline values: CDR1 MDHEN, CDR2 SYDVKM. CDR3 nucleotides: TGTGCCAGCAGCTTCACACCGGGACAGGGGGCCGGGTTCGTGGGGGAGCTGTTTTTT. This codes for CASSFTPGQGAGFVGELFF. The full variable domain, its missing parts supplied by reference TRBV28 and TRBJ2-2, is DVKVTQSSRYLVKRTGEKVFLECVQDMDHENMFWYRQDPGLGLRLIYFSYDVKMKEKGDIPEGYSVSREKKERFSLILESASTNQTSMYLCASSFTPGQGAGFVGELFFGEGSRLTVL.

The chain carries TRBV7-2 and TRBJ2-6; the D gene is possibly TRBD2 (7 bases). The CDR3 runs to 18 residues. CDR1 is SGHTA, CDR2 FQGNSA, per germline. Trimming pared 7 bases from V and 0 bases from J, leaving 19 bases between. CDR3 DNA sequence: TGTGCCAGCACCCGAGGGGGGGGGTCCGGCTCTGGGGCCAACGTCCTGACTTTC. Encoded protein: CASTRGGGSGSGANVLTF.

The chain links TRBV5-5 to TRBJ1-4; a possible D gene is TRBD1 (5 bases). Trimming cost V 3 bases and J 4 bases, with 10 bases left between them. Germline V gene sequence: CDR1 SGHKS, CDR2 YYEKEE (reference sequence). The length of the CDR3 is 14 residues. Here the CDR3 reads CASSSTGGNEKLFF. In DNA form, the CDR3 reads TGTGCCAGCAGCTCGACCGGGGGTAATGAAAAACTGTTTTTT. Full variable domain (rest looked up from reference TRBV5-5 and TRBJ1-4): DAGVTQSPTHLIKTRGQQVTLRCSPISGHKSVSWYQQVLGQGPQFIFQYYEKEERGRGNFPDRFSARQFPNYSSELNVNALLLGDSALYLCASSSTGGNEKLFFGSGTQLSVL.

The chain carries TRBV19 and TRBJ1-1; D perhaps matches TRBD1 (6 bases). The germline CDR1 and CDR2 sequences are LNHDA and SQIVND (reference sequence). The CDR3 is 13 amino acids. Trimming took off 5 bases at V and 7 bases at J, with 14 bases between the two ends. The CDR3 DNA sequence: TGTGCCAGTAGTTGGGGGCCCGACGGTGAAGCTTTCTTT. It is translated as CASSWGPDGEAFF.

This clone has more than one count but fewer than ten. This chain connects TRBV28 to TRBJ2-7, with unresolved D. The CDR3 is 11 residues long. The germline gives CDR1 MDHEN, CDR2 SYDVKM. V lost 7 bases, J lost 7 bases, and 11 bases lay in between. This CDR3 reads CASTNSWEQYF. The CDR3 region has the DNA TGTGCCAGCACCAACTCCTGGGAGCAGTACTTC.

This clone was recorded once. The CDR3: CASSYLGGEAFF. CDR3 coding DNA: TGTGCCAGCAGCTACCTCGGGGGGGAGGCTTTCTTT. The chain couples TRBV5-6 to TRBJ1-1; TRBD1 might be the D (5 bases). V shed 3 bases and J shed 11 bases, with 14 bases lying between them. CDR1 and CDR2 from the germline V gene are SGHDT and YYEEEE. There are 12 residues in the CDR3.

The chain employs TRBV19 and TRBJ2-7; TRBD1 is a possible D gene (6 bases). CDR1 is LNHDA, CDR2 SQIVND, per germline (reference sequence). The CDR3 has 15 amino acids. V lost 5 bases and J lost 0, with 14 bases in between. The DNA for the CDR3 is TGTGCCAGTAGTCCGACCTGGACAGCCTCCTACGAGCAGTACTTC. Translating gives CASSPTWTASYEQYF.

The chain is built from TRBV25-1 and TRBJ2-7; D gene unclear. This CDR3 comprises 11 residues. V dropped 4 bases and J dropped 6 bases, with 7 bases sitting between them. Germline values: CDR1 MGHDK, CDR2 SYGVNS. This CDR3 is CASSAFGEQYF. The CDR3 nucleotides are TGTGCCAGCAGTGCCTTCGGCGAGCAGTACTTC.

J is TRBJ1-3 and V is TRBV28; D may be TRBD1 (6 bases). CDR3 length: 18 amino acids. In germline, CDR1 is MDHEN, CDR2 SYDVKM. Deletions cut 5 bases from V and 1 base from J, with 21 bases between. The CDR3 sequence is CASSGDRDIIRSGNTIYF. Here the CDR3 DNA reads TGTGCCAGCAGTGGGGACCGGGACATCATCCGTTCTGGAAACACCATATATTTT.

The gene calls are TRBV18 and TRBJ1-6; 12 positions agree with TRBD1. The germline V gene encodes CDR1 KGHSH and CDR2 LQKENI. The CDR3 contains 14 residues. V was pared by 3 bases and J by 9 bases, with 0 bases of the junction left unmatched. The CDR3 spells CASSPGQGASPLHF. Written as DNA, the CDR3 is TGTGCCAGCTCACCGGGACAGGGGGCTTCACCCCTCCACTTT.

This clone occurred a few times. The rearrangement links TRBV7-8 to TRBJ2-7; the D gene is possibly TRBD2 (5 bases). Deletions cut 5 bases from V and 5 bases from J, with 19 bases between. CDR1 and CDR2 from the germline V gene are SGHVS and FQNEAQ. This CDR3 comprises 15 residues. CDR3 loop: CASSPETGLRDEQYF. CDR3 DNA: TGTGCCAGCAGCCCGGAGACGGGGTTGAGGGACGAGCAGTACTTC.

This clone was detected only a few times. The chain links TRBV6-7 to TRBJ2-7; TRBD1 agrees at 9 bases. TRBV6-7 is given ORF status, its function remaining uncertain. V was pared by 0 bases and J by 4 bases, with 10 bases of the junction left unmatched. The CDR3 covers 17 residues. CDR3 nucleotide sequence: TGTGCCAGCAGTTACTCAGGACAGGGGACTTCTCCTTACGAGCAGTACTTC. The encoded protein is CASSYSGQGTSPYEQYF.

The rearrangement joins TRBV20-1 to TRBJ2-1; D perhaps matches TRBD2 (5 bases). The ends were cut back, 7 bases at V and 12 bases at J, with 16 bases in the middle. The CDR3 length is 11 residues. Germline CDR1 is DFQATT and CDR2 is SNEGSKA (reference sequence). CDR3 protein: CSVRLGEGQFF. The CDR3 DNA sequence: TGCAGTGTCCGACTTGGAGAGGGGCAGTTCTTC.

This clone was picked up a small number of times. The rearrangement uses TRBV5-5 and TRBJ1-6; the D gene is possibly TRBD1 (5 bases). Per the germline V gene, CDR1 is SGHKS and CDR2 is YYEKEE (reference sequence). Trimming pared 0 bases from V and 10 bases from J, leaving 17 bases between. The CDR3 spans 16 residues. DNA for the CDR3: TGTGCCAGCAGCTTGGAGGCAGGGATGCAAGGATCACCCCTCCACTTT. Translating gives CASSLEAGMQGSPLHF.

CDR3 protein: CASSPSFGVRTTGELFF. CDR3 nucleotide sequence: TGTGCCAGCTCACCTTCATTCGGGGTGAGGACCACCGGGGAGCTGTTTTTT. This chain uses TRBV18 with TRBJ2-2; possibly TRBD2 for D (5 bases). There are 17 residues in the CDR3. CDR1 KGHSH and CDR2 LQKENI come from the germline V gene. The V and J ends lost 3 bases and 4 bases respectively, with 18 bases between them.

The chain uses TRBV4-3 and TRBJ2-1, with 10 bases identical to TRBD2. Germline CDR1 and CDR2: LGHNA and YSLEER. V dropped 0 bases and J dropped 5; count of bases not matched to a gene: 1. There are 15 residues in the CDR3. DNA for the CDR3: TGCGCCAGCAGCCAAGATAGCGGGGGGCACAATGAGCAGTTCTTC. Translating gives CASSQDSGGHNEQFF.

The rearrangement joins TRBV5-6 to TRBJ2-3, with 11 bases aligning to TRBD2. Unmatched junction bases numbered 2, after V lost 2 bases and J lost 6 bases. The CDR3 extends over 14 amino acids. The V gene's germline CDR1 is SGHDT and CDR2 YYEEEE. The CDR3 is CASSLSSGGDTQYF. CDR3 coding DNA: TGTGCCAGCAGCTTATCTAGCGGGGGGGATACGCAGTATTTT. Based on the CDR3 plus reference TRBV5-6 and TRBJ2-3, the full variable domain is DAGVTQSPTHLIKTRGQQVTLRCSPKSGHDTVSWYQQALGQGPQFIFQYYEEEERQRGNFPDRFSGHQFPNYSSELNVNALLLGDSALYLCASSLSSGGDTQYFGPGTRLTVL.

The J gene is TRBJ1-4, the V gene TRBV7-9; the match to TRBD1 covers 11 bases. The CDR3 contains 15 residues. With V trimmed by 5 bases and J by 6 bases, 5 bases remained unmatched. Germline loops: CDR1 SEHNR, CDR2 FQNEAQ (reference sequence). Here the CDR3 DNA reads TGTGCCAGCAGCAACCCGGGACAGGGGGATGAAAAACTGTTTTTT. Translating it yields CASSNPGQGDEKLFF.

The CDR3 is CASSWGVSGANVLTF. CDR3 DNA sequence: TGTGCCAGCAGCTGGGGGGTTTCTGGGGCCAACGTCCTGACTTTC. The chain employs TRBV7-2 and TRBJ2-6; D may be TRBD2 (6 bases). Germline-derived CDR1 and CDR2 are SGHTA and FQGNSA. CDR3 size: 15 residues. V was cut by 4 bases and J by 1 base, with 8 bases left in between.